This TCR beta chain was retrieved from a study of response to subunit inactivated influenza vaccine. Findings of the study overall: A suggestion made by the authors is that each seasonal influenza vaccination recruits few new T cells.

MiXCR, run by TCRdb on the RT-PCR reads, gives a single entry per CDR3 protein. The sample yields about 520,000 distinct CDR3 sequences, about 25% seen once. On this clonotype itself: Antigen: not known. Relative to the germline gene, one junction end is altered; a read error may explain this.

The CDR3 contains 15 residues. Germline-derived CDR1 and CDR2 are SGHRS and YFSETQ. The V gene is TRBV5-1, the J gene TRBJ1-1, with D unresolved. This clonotype was sampled from a man aged 45-60 years who received an inactivated influenza vaccine. The sample here was CD4+ T cells sorted from PBMCs, taken less than 6 days after vaccination. The CDR3 region is CASSFRTGYGAEVFF. CDR3 DNA sequence: TGCGCCAGCAGCTTCAGGACGGGGTACGGTGCTGAAGTTTTCTTT.